The T cell receptor (beta chain) under discussion was sequenced for a study of T cell repertoires in aging, cancer and after chemotherapy (dated by TCRdb to the late 2010s). For the study in its entirety: Donors were distributed across six age groups ranging from 30 or younger to 70 or older, with at least three individuals included per group. Control TCR repertoires from healthy donors were recorded across several months to years, and re-sampling revealed clear clonal overlap. Some 9 million TCR reads were contained in the full dataset. Peripheral blood TCR beta repertoires from healthy donors and cancer patients were profiled to examine immunoaging and T cell reconstitution after chemotherapy. The cohort comprised 218 cancer patients, 94 with hematological and around 120 with solid cancers, plus 95 healthy donors as a reference group.

The junction shows trimming of 6 bases on V and 9 bases on J, and the gene matches do not reach 10 bases of it. CDR1 and CDR2, looked up from the germline V gene, are KGHSH and LQKENI. The CDR3 holds 15 amino acids from the cysteine to the phenylalanine. Only the CDR3 portion is preserved as DNA: 45 bases, with reading frame beginning at the first base. Instead of sorted cells or RNA, genomic DNA extracted from peripheral blood served as the source for amplifying TCR beta rearrangements. About this clonotype itself: Its cognate antigen has yet to be identified. One base away there is no much larger clone; base qualities are not given.

Rearranged TRB sequences spanning V, D and J segments were amplified in a multiplex touch-down PCR with a mixed TRB-A/B primer pool. Illumina adapters and sample indices were attached to the amplicons through two consecutive PCR reactions run with Phusion HS II polymerase. Amplicons were gel-purified with the NucleoSpin Gel and PCR Clean-up kit, then checked with Qubit and an Agilent 2100 Bioanalyzer. Libraries were sequenced on an Illumina MiSeq using 600-cycle, single-indexed, paired-end runs. In the authors' own workflow: TRB sequences were processed with MiXCR versions 2.12 and 3.0.5. Each unique CDR3 nucleotide sequence was treated as one clone, and only productive sequences with two or more reads were kept. Shannon diversity, evenness, clonality (one minus evenness), and alpha-parameterized diversity profiles from alpha 0 to 5 were included as repertoire metrics. The IGoR algorithm was used to calculate generation probabilities of clones in the paired pre- and post-chemotherapy samples. TCRdb handled the public reads itself, with Q25 trimming in fastp and clone calling in MiXCR, and kept productive beta chains. Rows are unified per CDR3 protein, each entry keeping the most common DNA and genes. TCRdb's processing, not the authors', yielded these V and J calls. Counted in this sample were roughly 10,000 distinct CDR3 sequences; less than 30% of them appeared once. The biggest ten clones account for about 1.2% of the sample.

The study at large found these results: In healthy donors, the decline in TCR diversity with age was mainly due to loss of richness, whereas in cancer patients loss of evenness also played a role. Median generation probability increased over the chemotherapy interval in both cancer cohorts, suggesting repertoire reconstitution through rebound thymic output. Significantly lower blood TCR diversity and higher clonality were observed in untreated patients with hematological or solid cancers than in age-matched healthy donors. It was noted by the authors that conclusions about immunological memory after chemotherapy cannot be drawn from the repertoire data.

The V gene is TRBV18 and the J gene is TRBJ1-6; TRBD1 agrees with 8 junctional bases. The sequence came from a human donor in good health. Sequencing input: blood. The DNA reads as follows: TGTGCCAGCTCCCCGGGACAGGCGGGGGGTTCACCCCTCCACTTT. Its translation is CASSPGQAGGSPLHF.